Listed below are T cell receptor beta chains from one sample, sequenced in a study of response to subunit inactivated influenza vaccine. MiXCR, run by TCRdb on the RT-PCR reads, gives a single entry per CDR3 protein. The profile covers approximately 500,000 distinct CDR3 sequences, with 10% to 15% appearing a single time and around 14% taken by the ten largest. The sample consisted of PBMCs from blood, taken around seven weeks after vaccination. The receptors shown here come from a man aged 50 to 59 who received an inactivated influenza vaccine. Both conserved end residues are part of each CDR3. Each record gives: V gene, J gene, clone size, D gene, CDR3 DNA, CDR3 protein. D genes are given only for firm matches. The listing skips clone size in some rows; elsewhere it reads once, few, many or a size class.

TRBV4-3	TRBJ2-3	NA	NA	TGCGCCAGCAGCCAAGCCGTATGGAGAAGCACAGATACGCAGTATTTT	CASSQAVWRSTDTQYF
TRBV28	TRBJ2-5	NA	TRBD1	TGTGCCAGCAACACGCCGGGACAGGGACAAGAGACCCAGTACTTC	CASNTPGQGQETQYF
TRBV6-2/TRBV6-3	TRBJ2-3	NA	NA	TGTGCCAGCAGTTATCGCGGAAGAGGCACAGATACGCAGTATTTT	CASSYRGRGTDTQYF
TRBV27	TRBJ2-2	NA	NA	TGTGGCAGCAGTTTATCTGGGCTTCAGACCGGGGAGCTGTTTTTT	CGSSLSGLQTGELFF
TRBV15	TRBJ2-2	NA	NA	TGTGCCACCAGCAGTTACAACAGGGAAGGCGGGGAGCTGTTTTTT	CATSSYNREGGELFF
TRBV5-1	TRBJ2-5	NA	NA	TGCGCCAGCAGCCCGGGGGTTAGAGAGACCCAGTACTTC	CASSPGVRETQYF
TRBV12-3/TRBV12-4	TRBJ2-3	many	NA	TGTGCCAGCAGCGGTAGACAGTTCACAGATACGCAGTATTTT	CASSGRQFTDTQYF
TRBV4-3	TRBJ2-1	few	TRBD2	TGCGCCAGCAGCCAAGATGGGCTAGCGGGGGGTTCGAGCTCCTACAATGAGCAGTTCTTC	CASSQDGLAGGSSSYNEQFF
TRBV7-9	TRBJ2-6	few	NA	TGTGCCCTCTGGTCTCCCTCTGGGGCCAACGTCCTGACTTTC	CALWSPSGANVLTF
TRBV7-2	TRBJ2-3	few	NA	TGTGCCAGCAGCTTTCGGGGCCCCGATACGCAGTATTTT	CASSFRGPDTQYF
TRBV6-5	TRBJ2-7	few	TRBD1	TGTGCCAGCGGTTGGACAGGGGCCTACGAGCAGTACTTC	CASGWTGAYEQYF
TRBV5-5	TRBJ2-7	few	TRBD1	TGTGCCAGCAGCATCGGGGCCGGGACAGCCACCTACGAGCAGTACTTC	CASSIGAGTATYEQYF
TRBV4-1	TRBJ2-2	few	TRBD2	TGCGCCAGCAGCCAAGAGGAGCGGGGAACCGGGGAGCTGTTTTTT	CASSQEERGTGELFF
TRBV15	TRBJ2-2	few	NA	TGTGCCACCAGCAAAGGAGACACCGGGGAGCTGTTTTTT	CATSKGDTGELFF
TRBV12-3/TRBV12-4	TRBJ2-1	many	TRBD2	TGTGCCAGCTTCTTGGCGGGAGTCGACAATGAGCAGTTCTTC	CASFLAGVDNEQFF
TRBV11-1	TRBJ2-5	few	NA	TGTGCCAGCAGCTTAGTGAACAGCGGTATCGAGACCCAGTACTTC	CASSLVNSGIETQYF
TRBV28	TRBJ2-7	NA	NA	TGTGCCAGCAGTTTTACGTCGGGGGGCTTTAACGAGCAGTACTTC	CASSFTSGGFNEQYF
TRBV6-5	TRBJ2-1	NA	NA	TGTGCCAGCAGTTTAACGGGGGACCCCTACAATGAGCAGTTCTTC	CASSLTGDPYNEQFF
TRBV4-3	TRBJ2-3	few	TRBD2	TGCGCCAGCAGCCAAGAACCTAGCGGGAGTGTCATGTCATTGAATACGCAGTATTTT	CASSQEPSGSVMSLNTQYF
TRBV28	TRBJ2-3	few	TRBD2	TGTGCCAGCAGTTTTCTGCTAGCGGGAGGGCCGGGTACCCCCACAGATACGCAGTATTTT	CASSFLLAGGPGTPTDTQYF
TRBV7-6	TRBJ2-7	few	TRBD1	TGTGCCAGCAGCTTACAGGACAGGGGTACCTACGAGCAGTACTTC	CASSLQDRGTYEQYF
TRBV7-8	TRBJ2-7	many	NA	TGTGCCAGCAGCTTAGTCGGAGGTCCCTACGAGCAGTACTTC	CASSLVGGPYEQYF
TRBV12-3/TRBV12-4	TRBJ1-5	many	NA	TGTGCCAGCAGTTTCGGCCGGGGTAATCAGCCCCAGCATTTT	CASSFGRGNQPQHF
TRBV20-1	TRBJ2-5	many	NA	TGCGGGGGGTGCTCTGGGGGAGACGAGACCCAGTACTTC	CGGCSGGDETQYF
TRBV5-6	TRBJ2-3	NA	NA	TGTGCCAGCAGTCCCATGGGGGGGCCGGTGGATACGCAGTATTTT	CASSPMGGPVDTQYF
TRBV2	TRBJ1-6	NA	NA	TGTGCCAGCAGTGTTATGAGGGAAGGTTCGAATTCACCCCTCCACTTT	CASSVMREGSNSPLHF
TRBV6-5	TRBJ2-4	NA	NA	TGTGCCAGCAGTTACTCGGAATCAGGGGGGTACAAAAACATTCAGTACTTC	CASSYSESGGYKNIQYF
TRBV5-1	TRBJ2-2	many	NA	TGCGCCAGCAGCCCCTCACGGGGAGGCTCTAACACCGGGGAGCTGTTTTTT	CASSPSRGGSNTGELFF
TRBV4-2	TRBJ1-6	NA	NA	TGTGCCAGCAGCCAAGATTTTGGAAATTCACCCCTCCACTTT	CASSQDFGNSPLHF
TRBV20-1	TRBJ1-5	few	NA	TGCAGTGCTAGGGAATCGGGCAATCAGCCCCAGCATTTT	CSARESGNQPQHF
TRBV24-1	TRBJ2-6	few	NA	TGTGCCACCAGTGATTCACCAGGGTCCGGGGCCAACGTCCTGACTTTC	CATSDSPGSGANVLTF
TRBV4-3	TRBJ1-2	NA	NA	TGCGCCAGCAGCCAAGTCGCTGCAGCTACTAACTATGGCTACACCTTC	CASSQVAAATNYGYTF
TRBV7-9	TRBJ1-1	NA	NA	TGTGCCAGCAGCTTAGATATGGGACGGGGAGCTTTCTTT	CASSLDMGRGAFF
TRBV12-3/TRBV12-4	TRBJ2-2	few	NA	TGTGCCAGCAGTCCGATGAAGGGTCAAGCCGGGGAGCTGTTTTTT	CASSPMKGQAGELFF
TRBV6-5	TRBJ1-1	few	NA	TGTGCCAGCAGTTACTCGAGGCAGCCTAGTGAAGCTTTCTTT	CASSYSRQPSEAFF
TRBV7-3	TRBJ2-1	NA	NA	TGTGCCAGCAGCTTAACCAGGACTTTGCTGAGCTCCTACAATGAGCAGTTCTTC	CASSLTRTLLSSYNEQFF
TRBV12-3/TRBV12-4	TRBJ2-1	NA	TRBD1	TGTGCCAGCAGTTTTCGACAGGGGGCGCAAAATGAGCAGTTCTTC	CASSFRQGAQNEQFF
TRBV28	TRBJ2-7	few	NA	TGTGCCAGCAGTTTATTCCAGGGTGTTCCCTACGAGCAGTACTTC	CASSLFQGVPYEQYF
TRBV4-3	TRBJ2-6	NA	NA	TGCGCCAGCAGCCTGTTGTCCGGGGGGCCGAGCTCTGGGGCCAACGTCCTGACTTTC	CASSLLSGGPSSGANVLTF
TRBV29-1	TRBJ2-2	few	TRBD2	TGCAGCGTTCAAGGTAGCGGGAGTCTCGGGGAGCTGTTTTTT	CSVQGSGSLGELFF
TRBV24-1	TRBJ2-5	many	NA	TGTGCCACCAGTGATTTCGGGGCAGGGGCGGAGACCCAGTACTTC	CATSDFGAGAETQYF
TRBV15	TRBJ2-1	few	NA	TGTGCCACCAGCAGAGGTGGAGGGACGCATGAGCAGTTCTTC	CATSRGGGTHEQFF